Reported below is one T cell receptor beta chain. Its target is unknown. This entry comes from a study of radiation and T cells in renal cell carcinoma. Clones were sequenced by immunoSEQ multiplex PCR, and TCRdb holds only the in-frame ones, with some missing. This sample has some 130,000 clones, with 88% found just once. This CDR3 is built from 15 residues. Germline CDR1 is SGHRS and CDR2 is YFSETQ. The V gene lost 6 bases and the J gene lost 3 bases, with 16 bases spanning the gap. General study findings and limits: Without pretreatment biopsies, baseline tumor clonotype presence was undetermined.

Time point meaning: blood 2 weeks post-SBRT. Treatment: 15 Gy SBRT to primary tumor, nephrectomy 4 weeks later. After SBRT, blood was collected at 2 and 4 weeks, plus baseline. The sequencing used blood, collected from a patient whose treatment included radiotherapy and nephrectomy. V usage is TRBV5-1 and J usage is TRBJ2-4; D gene unclear. The clonotype originates from a woman in her seventies with renal cell carcinoma. CDR3 sequence reads: CASTPERADKNIQYF. The CDR3 region has the DNA TGCGCCAGCACACCTGAAAGGGCGGACAAAAACATTCAGTACTTC.